The 8 T cell receptor beta chains reported below all come from one sample, sequenced in a study of regulatory T cells in long-lasting Graves disease (dated by TCRdb to the early 2020s). The time point tag for this specimen amounts to: persistent/refractory GD, antithyroid drugs over 5 years with positive TRAb. RNA was extracted from PBMCs in TRIzol for both TCR sequencing and RNA sequencing. Library construction relied on multiplex PCR. Sequencing instrument: Illumina HiSeq 4000. TCR beta libraries were built with iRepertoire HTBI primers and Arm-PCR amplification of CDR3 regions. In TCRdb, the public reads were trimmed at Q25 with fastp and aligned with MiXCR, with productive beta chains retained. CDR3 protein sequences are deduplicated, and each keeps its most common genes and DNA. For this sample the table gives around 340,000 distinct CDR3 sequences, of which 15% to 20% were detected only once. Of the sample, 25% to 35% falls within the top ten clones.

Sequenced material: peripheral blood mononuclear cells (PBMCs), taken when the disease was refractory, from a patient treated with antithyroid drugs. These receptors were collected from a female donor with Graves disease.

This sequence joins TRBV30 and TRBJ1-1, with D maybe TRBD1 (5 bases). Germline lookup yields CDR1 GTSNPN and CDR2 SVGIG (reference sequence). V lost 4 bases and J 11 bases, leaving 20 bases between the germline ends. The CDR3 totals 13 residues. The CDR3 is CAWKPGMRYRAFF. The DNA for the CDR3 is TGTGCCTGGAAACCAGGGATGCGATATCGGGCTTTCTTT.

This clonotype was seen repeatedly, ten times or more. V usage is TRBV6-5 and J usage is TRBJ1-2; D is perhaps TRBD1 (6 bases). The CDR3 has 15 amino acids. Germline V gives CDR1 MNHEY, CDR2 SVGAGI. Deletions cut 0 bases from V and 0 bases from J, with 8 bases between. DNA for the CDR3: TGTGCCAGCAGTTACTCGGGGGGGCCTAACTATGGCTACACCTTC. As protein: CASSYSGGPNYGYTF.

This clonotype was detected many times. This sequence joins TRBV7-2 and TRBJ1-5; 8 nucleotides line up with TRBD1. Germline CDR1 SGHTA, CDR2 FQGNSA. V shed 3 bases and J 7 bases; nucleotides not matched to a gene: 8. CDR3 length: 15 residues. As DNA, the CDR3 is TGTGCCAGCAGCTTGATGGGGGGACAGGCACAGCCCCAGCATTTT. This encodes CASSLMGGQAQPQHF. Variable domain in full (rest from reference TRBV7-2 and TRBJ1-5): GAGVSQSPSNKVTEKGKDVELRCDPISGHTALYWYRQSLGQGLEFLIYFQGNSAPDKSGLPSDRFSAERTGGSVSTLTIQRTQQEDSAVYLCASSLMGGQAQPQHFGDGTRLSIL.

This clonotype was found a few times. The chain has TRBV9 and TRBJ1-5, with D uncertain. V dropped 4 bases and J dropped 7 bases, with 12 bases sitting between them. CDR3 length: 13 amino acids. From germline, CDR1 is SGDLS and CDR2 YYNGEE. Here the CDR3 reads CASSTSVKQPQHF. The CDR3 DNA sequence: TGTGCCAGCAGCACAAGTGTGAAACAGCCCCAGCATTTT.

In its sample, this clonotype was seen many times. CDR3 nucleotides: TGTGCCACCGCGGGACAGGGAGGTTCCGAGCAGTACTTC. This translates into CATAGQGGSEQYF. The V gene is TRBV7-9, the J gene TRBJ2-7, with 9 bases fitting TRBD1. The length of the CDR3 is 13 residues. The ends lost 10 bases at V and 6 bases at J; junction bases unmatched: 10. CDR1 is SEHNR and CDR2 is FQNEAQ in the germline V gene (reference sequence).

The chain joins TRBV19 to TRBJ2-7, with TRBD2 identical over 12 bases. V trimming: 6 bases; J trimming: 4 bases; junction bases outside the gene matches: 7. Germline CDR1 and CDR2: LNHDA and SQIVND (reference sequence). The CDR3 runs to 15 residues. CDR3 amino acids: CASRGGLAGSYEQYF. The CDR3 DNA sequence: TGTGCCAGTAGAGGGGGACTAGCGGGTTCGTACGAGCAGTACTTC.

This clonotype has at least ten counts. This rearrangement joins TRBV2 to TRBJ1-2, with 9 bases aligning to TRBD1. In germline, CDR1 is SNHLY, CDR2 FYNNEI. This CDR3 region has 15 residues. Trimming at V came to 4 bases and at J to 3 bases, leaving 6 bases not matched to a gene. The CDR3 reads CASSADRGDDYGYTF. The CDR3 DNA reads TGTGCCAGCAGTGCGGACAGGGGAGACGACTATGGCTACACCTTC.

In its sample, this clonotype was seen many times. The chain links TRBV2 to TRBJ1-4; D not certain. Trimming shortened V by 4 bases and J by 0 bases, and 6 bases separated the two germline ends. The germline V gene encodes CDR1 SNHLY and CDR2 FYNNEI. The CDR3 contains 14 residues. The CDR3 DNA reads as TGTGCCAGCAGTGTTAGTGCAACTAATGAAAAACTGTTTTTT. Protein: CASSVSATNEKLFF.